This T cell receptor beta chain came from a study of CD8 T cells in acute hepatitis C reinfection. This CDR3 comprises 15 residues. Germline CDR1 SGHNT, CDR2 YYREEE (reference sequence). V dropped 3 bases and J dropped 6 bases, with 17 bases sitting between them. The sample's time point: naive CD8 control sorted from an acute-time-point sample. This clone was seen a single time. Its antigen remains unknown. Whole-study results and caveats: Bulk TCRbeta-only sequencing left public clonotype pairing undetermined. Acute resolver, follow-up resolver and acute chronic samples had similar high diversity. All groups preferentially used TRBV04 and TRBV06, which was not due to overrepresentation in the naive pool.

Data came from immunoSEQ multiplex PCR; TCRdb stores just in-frame clones and leaves some out. The repertoire includes tens of thousands of clones, about 86% of them detected once, and more than 0.4% sits in the top ten. The sample taken for sequencing was naive CD8+ T cells from PBMCs. The source of this sequence is a young man with chronic hepatitis C. This chain connects TRBV5-4 to TRBJ2-3; D is possibly TRBD1 or TRBD2 (5 bases each). The CDR3 DNA follows: TGTGCCAGCAGCTCTACCCGGGACCCTGAGGATACGCAGTATTTT. This translates into CASSSTRDPEDTQYF.